Below, one T cell receptor (beta chain) is given with its context. The target antigen is unknown. This table comes from immunoSEQ multiplex PCR, and its TCRdb copy is limited to in-frame clones, with some not included. Of about 49,000 clones detected, approximately 79% appear once; the ten largest clones hold 20% to 25%. The germline gives CDR1 SGHKS, CDR2 YYEKEE (reference sequence). The CDR3 spans 17 residues. V was pared by 2 bases and J by 8 bases, with 20 bases between. This record comes from a study of T cell responses to AZD1222 COVID-19 vaccine. Study-level results: Clonal diversity was possibly underestimated; the donors were predominantly white British and more often female. Spike-specific TCR breadth and depth both grew after two AZD1222 doses. CD4 TCRs linked to vaccination spanned spike, dominating at 160-218 and 743-854.

The chain has TRBV5-5 and TRBJ1-6; D is perhaps TRBD1 (6 bases). The receptor was isolated from an adult in good health. Here the sequenced sample was peripheral blood, taken on day 0 of MenACWY control vaccination. CDR3 sequence (DNA): TGTGCCAGCAGCTTCAACAGGGTCTCGGTGGGGGATTCACCCCTCCACTTT. It codes for CASSFNRVSVGDSPLHF.